The rows below give T cell receptor beta chains drawn from one sample of a study of metastatic and nonmetastatic thyroid tumors. TCRdb re-called the PCR reads via MiXCR. The repertoire includes under 20,000 clones, approximately 27% of them detected once, and approximately 22% sits in the top ten. The sequenced sample was tumor tissue. The receptors derive from a female donor with papillary thyroid cancer or a benign thyroid nodule (not recorded which). Some clones in this sample may be carry-over from other donors' samples. Both conserved end residues are part of each CDR3. A D gene is named only where the DNA matches it firmly. Not all rows give a size; the values are once, few, many and, for expanded clones, a class.

>TRBJ2-7|.|.|TRBV5-1
TGCTCCAGCAGCTTGCTTACAGTCTCCTACGAGCAGTACTTC
CSSSLLTVSYEQYF
>TRBJ2-4|.|many|TRBV20-1
TGCAGTGCTAGATCGGGGGCCAAAAACATTCAGTACTTC
CSARSGAKNIQYF
>TRBJ1-6|.|.|TRBV4-1
TGCGCCAGCAGCGCATCCCTCCGCCGTAAGGGTTCCTATAATTCACCCCTCCACTTT
CASSASLRRKGSYNSPLHF
>TRBJ1-2|.|.|TRBV5-1
TGCGCCAGCAGCTTGTCCGGCGGTCTGTGTGATGGCTACACCTTC
CASSLSGGLCDGYTF
>TRBJ2-2|.|few|TRBV19
TGTGCCAGTAGTGCGCCGGAGGTGACCGGGGAGCTGTTTTTT
CASSAPEVTGELFF
>TRBJ2-5|TRBD1|.|TRBV19
TGTGCCAGTAGCCCCGGGACAGGGGGCGCGGAGACCCAGTACTTC
CASSPGTGGAETQYF
>TRBJ1-1|.|medium-sized|TRBV9
TGTGCCAGCAGCGCCGCGGGGGGGCCGGGTACTGAAGCTTTCTTT
CASSAAGGPGTEAFF
>TRBJ2-5|.|.|TRBV12-3/TRBV12-4
TGTGCCAGGCCGGAGGCAGAGACCCAGTACTTC
CARPEAETQYF
>TRBJ2-7|TRBD1|.|TRBV11-2
TGTGCCAGCAGCGCGACAGGGTTCGAGCAGTACTTC
CASSATGFEQYF
>TRBJ1-1|.|.|TRBV5-1
TGCGCCAGCAGCTTGGACAGGGCTCTTGAAGCTTTCTTT
CASSLDRALEAFF